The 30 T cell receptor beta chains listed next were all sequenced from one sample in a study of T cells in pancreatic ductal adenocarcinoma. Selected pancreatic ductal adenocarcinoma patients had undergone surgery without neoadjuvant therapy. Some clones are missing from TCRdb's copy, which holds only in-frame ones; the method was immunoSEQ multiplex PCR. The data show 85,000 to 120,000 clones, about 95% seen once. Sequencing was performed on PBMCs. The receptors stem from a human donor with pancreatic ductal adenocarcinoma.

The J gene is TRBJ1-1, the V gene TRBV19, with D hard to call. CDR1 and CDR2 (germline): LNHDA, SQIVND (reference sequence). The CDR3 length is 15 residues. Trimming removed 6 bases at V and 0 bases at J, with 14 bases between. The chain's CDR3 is CASSFERGVNTEAFF. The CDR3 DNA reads TGTGCCAGTAGCTTTGAACGCGGGGTGAACACTGAAGCTTTCTTT.

The CDR3 sequence is CASSPQRLAGTGELFF. As DNA, the CDR3 is TGTGCCAGCAGCCCCCAAAGACTAGCGGGAACCGGGGAGCTGTTTTTT. The chain uses TRBV11-2 and TRBJ2-2; TRBD2 matches 11 bases. CDR1 is SGHAT, CDR2 FQNNGV, per germline. This CDR3 is 16 amino acids long. Germline trimming cut 5 bases from V and 5 bases from J; bases unmatched to any gene: 7.

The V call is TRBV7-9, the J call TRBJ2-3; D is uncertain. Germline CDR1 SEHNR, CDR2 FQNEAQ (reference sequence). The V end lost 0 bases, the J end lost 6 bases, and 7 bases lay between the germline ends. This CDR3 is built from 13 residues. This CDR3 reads CASSLAAADTQYF. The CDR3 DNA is TGTGCCAGCAGCTTAGCAGCCGCGGATACGCAGTATTTT.

CDR3 sequence: CASSPHTRGNTEAFF. The CDR3 DNA follows: TGTGCCAGCAGTCCCCACACGCGGGGGAACACTGAAGCTTTCTTT. The V call is TRBV28, the J call TRBJ1-1, with D hard to call. Germline values: CDR1 MDHEN, CDR2 SYDVKM. The V and J ends lost 5 bases and 1 base respectively, with 14 bases between them. This CDR3 comprises 15 residues. The variable domain in full, completed from reference TRBV28 and TRBJ1-1, reads DVKVTQSSRYLVKRTGEKVFLECVQDMDHENMFWYRQDPGLGLRLIYFSYDVKMKEKGDIPEGYSVSREKKERFSLILESASTNQTSMYLCASSPHTRGNTEAFFGQGTRLTVV.

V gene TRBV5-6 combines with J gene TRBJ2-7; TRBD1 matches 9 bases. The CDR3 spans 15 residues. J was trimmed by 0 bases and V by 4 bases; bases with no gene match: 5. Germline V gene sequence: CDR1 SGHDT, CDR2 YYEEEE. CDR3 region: CASSLRDRVSYEQYF. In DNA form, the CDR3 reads TGTGCCAGCAGCCTCCGGGACAGGGTCTCCTACGAGCAGTACTTC.

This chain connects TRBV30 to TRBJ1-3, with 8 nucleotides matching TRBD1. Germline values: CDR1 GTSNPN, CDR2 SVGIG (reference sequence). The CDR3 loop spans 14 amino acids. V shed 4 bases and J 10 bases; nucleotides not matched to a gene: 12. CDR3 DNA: TGTGCCTGGATTCGGGGAGGGACAGGAGGAACCATATATTTT. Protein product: CAWIRGGTGGTIYF.

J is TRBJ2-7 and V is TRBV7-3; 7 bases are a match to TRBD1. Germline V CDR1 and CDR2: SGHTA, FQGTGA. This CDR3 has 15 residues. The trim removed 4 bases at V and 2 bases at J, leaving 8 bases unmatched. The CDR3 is CASSSGTERTYEQYF. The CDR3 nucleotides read TGTGCCAGCAGCTCCGGGACAGAGAGAACCTACGAGCAGTACTTC.

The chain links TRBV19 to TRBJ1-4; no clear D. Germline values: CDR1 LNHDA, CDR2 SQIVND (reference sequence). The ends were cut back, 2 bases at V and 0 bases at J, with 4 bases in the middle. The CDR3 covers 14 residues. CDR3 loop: CASSIQATNEKLFF. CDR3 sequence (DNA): TGTGCCAGTAGTATACAGGCAACTAATGAAAAACTGTTTTTT. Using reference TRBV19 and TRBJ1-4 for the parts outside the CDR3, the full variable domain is DGGITQSPKYLFRKEGQNVTLSCEQNLNHDAMYWYRQDPGQGLRLIYYSQIVNDFQKGDIAEGYSVSREKKESFPLTVTSAQKNPTAFYLCASSIQATNEKLFFGSGTQLSVL.

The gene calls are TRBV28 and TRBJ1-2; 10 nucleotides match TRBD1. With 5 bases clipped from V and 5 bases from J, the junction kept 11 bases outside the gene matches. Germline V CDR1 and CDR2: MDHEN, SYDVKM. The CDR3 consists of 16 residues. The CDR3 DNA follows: TGTGCCAGCAGTCCGCGGGGACAGGGGAGATTGTATGGCTACACCTTC. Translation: CASSPRGQGRLYGYTF.

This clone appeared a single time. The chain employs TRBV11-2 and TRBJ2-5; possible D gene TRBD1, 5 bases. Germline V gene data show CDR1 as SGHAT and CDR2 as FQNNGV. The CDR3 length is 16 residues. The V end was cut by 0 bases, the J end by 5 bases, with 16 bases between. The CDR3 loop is CASSLDGAMGRETQYF. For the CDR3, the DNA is TGTGCCAGCAGCTTAGATGGGGCGATGGGGCGGGAGACCCAGTACTTC. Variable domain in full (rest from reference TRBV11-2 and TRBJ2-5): EAGVAQSPRYKIIEKRQSVAFWCNPISGHATLYWYQQILGQGPKLLIQFQNNGVVDDSQLPKDRFSAERLKGVDSTLKIQPAKLEDSAVYLCASSLDGAMGRETQYFGPGTRLLVL.

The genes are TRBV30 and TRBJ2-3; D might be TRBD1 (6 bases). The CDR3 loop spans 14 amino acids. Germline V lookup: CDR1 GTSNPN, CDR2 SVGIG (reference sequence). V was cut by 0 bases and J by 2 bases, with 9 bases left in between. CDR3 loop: CAWSVQGHTDTQYF. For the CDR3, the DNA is TGTGCCTGGAGTGTACAGGGACACACAGATACGCAGTATTTT.

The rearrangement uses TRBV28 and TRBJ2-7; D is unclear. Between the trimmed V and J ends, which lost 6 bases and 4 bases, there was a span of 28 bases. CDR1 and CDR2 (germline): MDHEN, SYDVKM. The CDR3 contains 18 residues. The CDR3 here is CASRRRVERGVTFYEQYF. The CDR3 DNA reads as TGTGCCAGCAGGCGACGGGTGGAGCGCGGCGTTACCTTTTACGAGCAGTACTTC.

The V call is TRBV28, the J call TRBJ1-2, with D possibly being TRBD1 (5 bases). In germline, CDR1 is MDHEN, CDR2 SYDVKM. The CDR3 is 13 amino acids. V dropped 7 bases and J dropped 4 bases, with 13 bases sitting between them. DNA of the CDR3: TGTGCCAGCAACCCGACAGACCCCTATGGCTACACCTTC. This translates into CASNPTDPYGYTF.

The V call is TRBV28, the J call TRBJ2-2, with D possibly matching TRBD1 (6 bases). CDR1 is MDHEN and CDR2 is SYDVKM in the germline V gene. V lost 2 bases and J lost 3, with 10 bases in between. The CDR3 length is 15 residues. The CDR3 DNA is TGTGCCAGCAGTTTAGGACAGTGGGACACCGGGGAGCTGTTTTTT. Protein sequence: CASSLGQWDTGELFF.

In nucleotides, the CDR3 is TGTGCCAGCAGCTTCCAACAGGGTAGGGAGACCCAGTACTTC. Protein: CASSFQQGRETQYF. The V gene is TRBV7-2, the J gene TRBJ2-5, with a possible D match to TRBD1 (6 bases). Germline V gene sequence: CDR1 SGHTA, CDR2 FQGNSA. V was shortened by 3 bases and J by 5 bases, with 13 bases between the two germline ends. This CDR3 contains 14 residues. Together with reference TRBV7-2 and TRBJ2-5, the CDR3 gives the full variable domain: GAGVSQSPSNKVTEKGKDVELRCDPISGHTALYWYRQSLGQGLEFLIYFQGNSAPDKSGLPSDRFSAERTGGSVSTLTIQRTQQEDSAVYLCASSFQQGRETQYFGPGTRLLVL.

The chain's CDR3 is CASSFARSSAGANVLTF. CDR3 DNA sequence: TGCGCCAGCAGCTTCGCCAGGTCATCTGCAGGGGCCAACGTCCTGACTTTC. The chain links TRBV5-1 to TRBJ2-6; D unresolved. Trimming removed 2 bases at V and 4 bases at J, with 16 bases between. The germline V gene has CDR1 SGHRS and CDR2 YFSETQ. The length of the CDR3 is 17 residues.

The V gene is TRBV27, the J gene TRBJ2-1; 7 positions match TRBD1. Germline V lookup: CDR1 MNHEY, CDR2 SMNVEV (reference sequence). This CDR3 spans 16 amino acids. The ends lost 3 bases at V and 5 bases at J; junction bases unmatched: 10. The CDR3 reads CASSFAQGVTDNEQFF. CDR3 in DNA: TGTGCCAGCAGTTTCGCTCAGGGGGTTACGGACAATGAGCAGTTCTTC.

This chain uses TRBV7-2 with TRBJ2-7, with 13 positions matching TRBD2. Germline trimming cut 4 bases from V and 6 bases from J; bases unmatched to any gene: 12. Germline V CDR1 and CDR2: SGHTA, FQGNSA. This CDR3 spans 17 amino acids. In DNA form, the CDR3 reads TGTGCCAGCAGCTCAAGGGGACTAGCGGGATTCCTCGCCGAGCAGTACTTC. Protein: CASSSRGLAGFLAEQYF.

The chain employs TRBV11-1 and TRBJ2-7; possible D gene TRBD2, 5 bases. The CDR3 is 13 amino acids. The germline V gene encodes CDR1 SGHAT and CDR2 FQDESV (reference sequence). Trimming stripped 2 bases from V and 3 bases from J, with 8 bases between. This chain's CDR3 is CASSLSGIYEQYF. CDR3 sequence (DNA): TGTGCCAGCAGCTTATCGGGGATCTACGAGCAGTACTTC.

CDR3 in amino acids: CASKPPGLAYTQFF. The CDR3 DNA follows: TGTGCCAGCAAACCCCCGGGACTAGCCTACACGCAGTTCTTC. The V call is TRBV28, the J call TRBJ2-1; 9 bases are a match to TRBD2. This CDR3 contains 14 residues. Looked up from germline, CDR1 is MDHEN and CDR2 is SYDVKM. V trimming: 7 bases; J trimming: 12 bases; junction bases outside the gene matches: 13.

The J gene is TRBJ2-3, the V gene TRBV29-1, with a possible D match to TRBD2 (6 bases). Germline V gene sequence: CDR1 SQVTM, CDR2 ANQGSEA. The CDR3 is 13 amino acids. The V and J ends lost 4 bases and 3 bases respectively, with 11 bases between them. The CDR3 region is CSVGTTLTDTQYF. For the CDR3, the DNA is TGCAGCGTTGGGACTACTCTTACAGATACGCAGTATTTT.

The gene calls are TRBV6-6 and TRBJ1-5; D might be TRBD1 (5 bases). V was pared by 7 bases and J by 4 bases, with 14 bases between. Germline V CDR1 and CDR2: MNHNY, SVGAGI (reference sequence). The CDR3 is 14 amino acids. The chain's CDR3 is CASTFQGRNQPQHF. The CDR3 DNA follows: TGTGCCAGCACCTTCCAGGGCCGTAATCAGCCCCAGCATTTT.

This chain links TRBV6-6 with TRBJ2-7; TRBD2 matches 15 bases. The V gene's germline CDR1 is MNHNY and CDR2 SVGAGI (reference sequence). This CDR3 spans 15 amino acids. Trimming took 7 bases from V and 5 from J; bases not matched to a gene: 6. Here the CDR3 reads CASKGLAGGNHEQYF. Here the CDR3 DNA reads TGTGCCAGCAAAGGACTAGCGGGAGGGAACCACGAGCAGTACTTC.

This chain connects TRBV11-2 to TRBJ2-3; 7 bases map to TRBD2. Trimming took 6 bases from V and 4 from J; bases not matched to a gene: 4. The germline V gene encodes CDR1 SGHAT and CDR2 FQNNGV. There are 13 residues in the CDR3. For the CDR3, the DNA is TGTGCCAGCAGGGCGGCGGGAGCAGATACGCAGTATTTT. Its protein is CASRAAGADTQYF.

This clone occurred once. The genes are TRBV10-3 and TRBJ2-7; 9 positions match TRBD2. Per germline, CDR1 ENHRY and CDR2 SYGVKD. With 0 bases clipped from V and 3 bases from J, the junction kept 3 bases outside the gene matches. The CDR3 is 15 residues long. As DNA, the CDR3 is TGTGCCATCAGTGAGTCGCTAGCGGGGAACTACGAGCAGTACTTC. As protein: CAISESLAGNYEQYF.

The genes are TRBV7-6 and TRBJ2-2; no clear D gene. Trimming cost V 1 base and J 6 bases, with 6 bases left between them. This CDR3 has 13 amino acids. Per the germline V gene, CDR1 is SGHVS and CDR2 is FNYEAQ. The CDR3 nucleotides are TGTGCCAGCAGCTTAGTACTGGCCGGGGAGCTGTTTTTT. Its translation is CASSLVLAGELFF.

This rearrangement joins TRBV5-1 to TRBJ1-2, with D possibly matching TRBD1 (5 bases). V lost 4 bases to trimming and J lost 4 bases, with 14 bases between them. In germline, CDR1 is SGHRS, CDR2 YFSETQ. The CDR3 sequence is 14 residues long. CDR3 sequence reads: CASSPQGDSYGYTF. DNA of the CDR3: TGCGCCAGCAGCCCGCAAGGGGATTCCTATGGCTACACCTTC.

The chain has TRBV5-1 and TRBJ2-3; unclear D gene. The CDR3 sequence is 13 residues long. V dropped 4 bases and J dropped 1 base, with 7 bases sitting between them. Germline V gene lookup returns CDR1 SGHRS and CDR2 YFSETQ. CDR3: CASSRLGTDTQYF. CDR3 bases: TGCGCCAGCAGCCGACTGGGCACAGATACGCAGTATTTT.

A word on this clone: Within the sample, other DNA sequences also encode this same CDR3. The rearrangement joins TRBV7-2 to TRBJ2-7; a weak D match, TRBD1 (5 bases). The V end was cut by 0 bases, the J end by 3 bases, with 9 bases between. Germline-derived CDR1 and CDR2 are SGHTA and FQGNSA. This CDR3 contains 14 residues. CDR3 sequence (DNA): TGTGCCAGCAGCTTAGCCGGACAAGTCTACGAGCAGTACTTC. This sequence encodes CASSLAGQVYEQYF. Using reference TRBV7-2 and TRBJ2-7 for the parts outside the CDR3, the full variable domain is GAGVSQSPSNKVTEKGKDVELRCDPISGHTALYWYRQSLGQGLEFLIYFQGNSAPDKSGLPSDRFSAERTGGSVSTLTIQRTQQEDSAVYLCASSLAGQVYEQYFGPGTRLTVT.

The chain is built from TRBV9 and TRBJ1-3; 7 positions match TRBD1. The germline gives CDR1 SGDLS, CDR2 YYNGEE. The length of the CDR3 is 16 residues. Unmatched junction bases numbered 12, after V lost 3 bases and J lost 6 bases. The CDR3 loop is CASSADLTGVENTIYF. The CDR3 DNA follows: TGTGCCAGCAGCGCCGATCTCACAGGGGTGGAAAACACCATATATTTT.